The 2 T cell receptor beta chains listed next were all sequenced from one sample in a study of blood T cell repertoires in COVID-19. TCRdb's table, derived via immunoSEQ multiplex PCR, lists solely in-frame clones and lacks some. Found here are approximately 170,000 clones, approximately 84% of them singletons; the top ten hold around 3.5%. The sample consisted of PBMCs or T cells enriched from blood (not recorded which). All receptors come from a woman between 25 and 40 years old who had recovered from COVID-19.

V gene TRBV6-8 combines with J gene TRBJ1-5; D unclear. V was pared by 6 bases and J by 4 bases, with 16 bases between. The CDR3 has 15 amino acids. CDR1 is MNHGY, CDR2 SAAAGT, per germline. The CDR3 sequence: CASSPRRPQNQPQHF. In DNA, the CDR3 is TGTGCCAGCAGCCCTCGCAGGCCCCAGAATCAGCCCCAGCATTTT.

This chain links TRBV5-8 with TRBJ2-3; 8 positions agree with TRBD1. Germline trimming cut 7 bases from V and 3 bases from J; bases unmatched to any gene: 10. The V gene's germline CDR1 is SGHTS and CDR2 YDEGEE. This CDR3 region has 15 residues. The CDR3 region is CASYPGQGATDTQYF. DNA of the CDR3: TGTGCCAGCTACCCCGGGCAGGGGGCAACAGATACGCAGTATTTT. Looking up the rest from reference TRBV5-8 and TRBJ2-3 gives the full variable domain: EAGVTQSPTHLIKTRGQQATLRCSPISGHTSVYWYQQALGLGLQFLLWYDEGEERNRGNFPPRFSGRQFPNYSSELNVNALELEDSALYLCASYPGQGATDTQYFGPGTRLTVL.